The 11 T cell receptor beta chains below all came from one sample that was sequenced in a study of identifying expanded T cells in peripheral blood. Measured with immunoSEQ multiplex PCR; TCRdb has only the in-frame clones, and not every one. In the table there are more than 95,000 clones, about four fifths of which are singletons. The sequenced material came from blood. Every receptor here comes from a person between 18 and 75 years old in good health.

This clone was counted only a few times. The V gene is TRBV4-3, the J gene TRBJ2-7; a weak D match, TRBD1 (6 bases). CDR1 is LGHNA and CDR2 is YSLEER in the germline V gene. CDR3 length: 17 amino acids. V lost 0 bases, J lost 4 bases, and 19 bases lay in between. Written as DNA, the CDR3 is TGCGCCAGCAGCCAAGACCTAGGACAGTCTTACGGATACGAGCAGTACTTC. As protein: CASSQDLGQSYGYEQYF.

The rearrangement uses TRBV30 and TRBJ2-2; a possible D gene is TRBD1 (6 bases). The germline V and J ends were trimmed by 4 bases and 0 bases, with 12 bases remaining between them. From germline, CDR1 is GTSNPN and CDR2 SVGIG (reference sequence). The CDR3 runs 15 residues. CDR3 amino acids: CAWKIQGTNTGELFF. Here the CDR3 DNA reads TGTGCCTGGAAAATACAGGGTACGAACACCGGGGAGCTGTTTTTT.

This clone was observed once. The chain carries TRBV30 and TRBJ1-3, with D hard to call. V was pared by 2 bases and J by 0 bases, with 8 bases between. This CDR3 spans 14 amino acids. The germline gives CDR1 GTSNPN, CDR2 SVGIG (reference sequence). The CDR3 DNA reads TGTGCCTGGAGTAAGAGGCGCTCTGGAAACACCATATATTTT. Residues: CAWSKRRSGNTIYF.

This chain joins TRBV7-2 and TRBJ2-1; 8 bases agree with TRBD2. CDR3 length: 15 amino acids. V lost 3 bases to trimming and J lost 9 bases; unmatched junction nucleotides: 10. Germline V gives CDR1 SGHTA, CDR2 FQGNSA. The CDR3 nucleotides are TGTGCCAGCAGCTTCACAAGCGGGGGTGAGCTTGAGCAGTTCTTC. It translates to CASSFTSGGELEQFF.

The rearrangement uses TRBV5-6 and TRBJ2-7, with D possibly being TRBD1 (5 bases). This CDR3 has 14 residues. Germline CDR1 is SGHDT and CDR2 is YYEEEE. Trimming shortened V by 1 base and J by 5 bases, and 13 bases separated the two germline ends. CDR3 residues: CASSLTARVNEQYF. The CDR3 bases are TGTGCCAGCAGCTTGACAGCCAGGGTAAACGAGCAGTACTTC.

This chain connects TRBV20-1 to TRBJ1-2; D is unresolved. The CDR3 contains 11 residues. V was trimmed by 4 bases and J by 1 base, leaving 4 bases between them. Germline V lookup: CDR1 DFQATT, CDR2 SNEGSKA (reference sequence). CDR3 protein: CSAKYNYGYTF. The DNA for the CDR3 is TGCAGTGCTAAGTATAACTATGGCTACACCTTC.

This clone was picked up a small number of times. The gene calls are TRBV6-5 and TRBJ2-2; D is undetermined. The V gene lost 6 bases and the J gene lost 1 base, with 6 bases spanning the gap. This CDR3 is built from 13 residues. Germline loops: CDR1 MNHEY, CDR2 SVGAGI. CDR3 loop: CASSKGNTGELFF. Written as DNA, the CDR3 is TGTGCCAGCAGCAAAGGGAACACCGGGGAGCTGTTTTTT.

V gene TRBV6-1 combines with J gene TRBJ2-1; D not resolved. The CDR3 length is 16 residues. V was shortened by 3 bases and J by 2 bases, with 14 bases between the two germline ends. Germline loops: CDR1 MNHNS, CDR2 SASEGT. CDR3 DNA sequence: TGTGCCAGCAGTGAGGTACCACCTCCACCCTACAATGAGCAGTTCTTC. The encoded protein is CASSEVPPPPYNEQFF.

The V call is TRBV7-9, the J call TRBJ2-7, with D unclear. The germline gives CDR1 SEHNR, CDR2 FQNEAQ (reference sequence). The CDR3 consists of 12 residues. The V end lost 5 bases, the J end lost 0 bases, and 5 bases lay between the germline ends. CDR3 protein: CASSPNSYEQYF. In DNA form, the CDR3 reads TGTGCCAGCAGCCCCAACTCCTACGAGCAGTACTTC.

The rearrangement joins TRBV7-9 to TRBJ2-5; TRBD1 matches at 9 bases. The DNA end lines up better with TRBJ2-7; the J call may be wrong. CDR1 is SEHNR and CDR2 is FQNEAQ in the germline V gene (reference sequence). This CDR3 is 16 amino acids long. The CDR3 bases are TGTGCCAGCAGTTACAAACTCGGGACAGGGTACCACGAGCAGTACTTC. Residues: CASSYKLGTGYHEQYF.

The gene calls are TRBV7-9 and TRBJ1-1; 7 bases are a match to TRBD1. The V gene's germline CDR1 is SEHNR and CDR2 FQNEAQ (reference sequence). The CDR3 is 14 residues long. Trimming at V came to 5 bases and at J to 3 bases, leaving 6 bases not matched to a gene. CDR3 DNA sequence: TGTGCCAGCAGCCTGACAGGGAGGGACACTGAAGCTTTCTTT. This encodes CASSLTGRDTEAFF.